This T cell receptor (beta chain) was identified during a study of OX40 agonist ivuxolimab in advanced cancers. Turning to the study itself: Prior therapy, whether anti-PD-1, anti-PD-L1 or anti-CTLA-4, was allowed, and more than 35% had some. Study-wide results and caveats: By week 6 at 0.1 to 3.0 mg/kg, blood CD4+ and CD8+ T cells had expanded clonally. Part of the nonresponder group also had normalized T-cell clonal expansion that was low.

TCRdb's copy holds only in-frame clones and misses some; the assay was immunoSEQ multiplex PCR. The sample yields over 60,000 clones, approximately 82% seen once. This CDR3 contains 13 residues. The germline V and J ends were trimmed by 5 bases and 3 bases, with 10 bases remaining between them. Germline-derived CDR1 and CDR2 are SNHLY and FYNNEI. On this clone itself: Its matching antigen is unknown.

Sequencing was performed on CD4+ or CD8+ T cells sorted from blood, taken in a trial of the OX40 agonist ivuxolimab. This TCR was recovered from an adult with an advanced solid tumor such as melanoma, head and neck, liver or kidney cancer. The V and J genes are TRBV2 and TRBJ1-1, with D tentatively TRBD1 (5 bases). This CDR3 reads CASSLSRDTEAFF. The CDR3 DNA sequence: TGTGCCAGCAGTCTATCCAGGGACACTGAAGCTTTCTTT.